This T cell receptor beta chain was sequenced during a study of blood T cell repertoires in COVID-19. On the study more broadly: PBMCs, B-cell-depleted T cells, or T cells were the source of the cDNA or gDNA that made up the material.

In the original analysis: Amplifying reference gene primers gave estimates of nucleated cell counts. Assay: immunoSEQ multiplex PCR; the TCRdb copy retains only in-frame clones and omits some. V and J calls and clone size are those listed in that table; D and trimming were worked out from the DNA. The table includes about 190,000 clones, around 91% detected once. Trimming removed 3 bases at V and 5 bases at J, with 13 bases between. Germline loops: CDR1 SQVTM, CDR2 ANQGSEA. The CDR3 runs 13 residues. The chain couples TRBV29-1 to TRBJ1-1; perhaps TRBD1 as D (5 bases). This TCR was sampled from a man aged 45-65 years with acute or convalescent COVID-19. The sequenced material came from peripheral blood. The DNA of the CDR3 is TGCAGCGTTGAGGACCCCGGGGGGACTGAAGCTTTCTTT. Its protein product is CSVEDPGGTEAFF.